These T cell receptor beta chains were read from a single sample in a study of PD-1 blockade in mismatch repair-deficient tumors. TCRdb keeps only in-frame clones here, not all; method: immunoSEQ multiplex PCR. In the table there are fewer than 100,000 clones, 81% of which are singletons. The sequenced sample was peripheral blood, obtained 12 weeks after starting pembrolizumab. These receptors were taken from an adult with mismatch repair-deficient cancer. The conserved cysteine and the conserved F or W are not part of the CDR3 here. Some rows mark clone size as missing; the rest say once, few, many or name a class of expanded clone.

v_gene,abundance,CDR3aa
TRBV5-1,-,ASSLFGQGGGDTQY
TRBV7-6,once,ASSLEGVATYEQY
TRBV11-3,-,ASSFGYETQY
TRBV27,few,ASSLKVRHYGYT
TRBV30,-,AWGTSGANVLT
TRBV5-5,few,ASSSEQGLTGELF
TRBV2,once,ASSDTARASYNEQF
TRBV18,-,ASSPGGGSGNEQY
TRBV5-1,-,ASSLQGNTIY
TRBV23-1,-,ASSQCGVGNQPQH
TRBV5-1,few,ASSLAGTSYEQY
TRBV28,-,ASRLRREKLF
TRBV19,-,ASSIDPGVATEAF
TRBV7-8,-,ASSLGTGGYGYT
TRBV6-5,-,ASSDRGNYEQY
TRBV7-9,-,ASRASGTEAF
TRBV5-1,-,ASSLGLQETQY
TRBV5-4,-,ASSRTSGYNEQF
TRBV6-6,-,ASSYVTSGRADTQY
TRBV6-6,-,ASTSPVVAYEQY
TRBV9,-,ASSAEQSSGNTIY
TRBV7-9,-,ASSGGTGGGGYNEQF
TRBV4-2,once,ASSQELFANTGELF
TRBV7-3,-,ASSLTPGTSDSPSYNEQF
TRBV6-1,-,ASAWRGESDTQY
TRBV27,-,ASSRDRARAGVNEQF
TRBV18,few,ASSRTGSGYGYT
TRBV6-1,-,ASTPGPEQY
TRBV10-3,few,AISVKAGEYNEQF
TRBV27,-,ASSTLTSGASSGANVLT
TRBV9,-,ASSTRGNSNQPQH
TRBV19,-,ASSLSLNTGELF
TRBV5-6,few,ASSLWGGVVETQY
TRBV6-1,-,ASSEWGQGSGNTIY
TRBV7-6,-,ASSGQGAGVGTEAF
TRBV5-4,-,ASSRGQETQY
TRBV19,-,ASSRTGGLTEAF
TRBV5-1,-,ASSSGLAGAPDTQY
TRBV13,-,ARRDLPYEQY
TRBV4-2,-,ASSPDRGSYEQY
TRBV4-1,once,ASSHAGQIKETQY